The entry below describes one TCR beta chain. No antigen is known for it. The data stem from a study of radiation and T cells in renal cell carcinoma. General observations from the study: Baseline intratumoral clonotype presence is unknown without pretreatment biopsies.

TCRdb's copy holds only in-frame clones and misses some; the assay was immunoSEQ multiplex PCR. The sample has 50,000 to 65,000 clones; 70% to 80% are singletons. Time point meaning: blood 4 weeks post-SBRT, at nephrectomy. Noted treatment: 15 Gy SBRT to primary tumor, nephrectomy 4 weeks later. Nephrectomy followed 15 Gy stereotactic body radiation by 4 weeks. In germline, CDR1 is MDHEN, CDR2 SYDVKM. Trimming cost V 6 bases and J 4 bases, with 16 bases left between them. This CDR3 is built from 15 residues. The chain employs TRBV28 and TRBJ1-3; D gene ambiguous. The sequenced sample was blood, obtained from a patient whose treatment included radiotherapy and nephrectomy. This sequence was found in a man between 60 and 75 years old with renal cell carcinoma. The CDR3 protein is CASSQIRGTGNTIYF. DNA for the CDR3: TGTGCCAGCAGCCAAATCCGGGGTACGGGAAACACCATATATTTT.